Shown below are 21 T cell receptor beta chains from a single sample sequenced in a study of blood T cell repertoires in COVID-19 (TCRdb year 2020). Library generation was performed with the immunoSEQ multiplex PCR assay. Drawn from immuneACCESS, this table holds only the in-frame rearrangements with V and J called that TCRdb kept. Clones are partly lost; checked studies trace under half to an unresolved V gene and leave the rest unexplained. The sample has 350,000 to 450,000 clones on record, around 84% of them singletons. Clones ranked in the top ten supply about 3.6% of the sample. The sequenced sample was peripheral blood. These receptor sequences come from a woman in her late teens or twenties with acute or convalescent COVID-19.

Comment on this clone: The same CDR3 also results from other DNA sequences found in this sample. V gene TRBV2 combines with J gene TRBJ1-5; a possible D gene is TRBD1 (5 bases). Germline V gene sequence: CDR1 SNHLY, CDR2 FYNNEI. The germline V and J ends were trimmed by 6 bases and 2 bases, with 8 bases remaining between them. The CDR3 is 13 residues long. CDR3 protein: CASRQQGNQPQHF. DNA of the CDR3: TGTGCCAGCAGGCAACAGGGCAATCAGCCCCAGCATTTT.

This chain links TRBV2 with TRBJ2-2; 7 positions match TRBD1. The trim removed 6 bases at V and 6 bases at J, leaving 13 bases unmatched. Germline CDR1 is SNHLY and CDR2 is FYNNEI. This CDR3 is 16 amino acids long. The CDR3 protein is CASSPQGKGVPGELFF. The CDR3 region has the DNA TGTGCCAGCAGCCCACAGGGGAAAGGAGTCCCCGGGGAGCTGTTTTTT.

This chain joins TRBV6-1 and TRBJ1-2; D might be TRBD1 (6 bases). Germline values: CDR1 MNHNS, CDR2 SASEGT. The length of the CDR3 is 14 residues. Trimming pared 1 base from V and 3 bases from J, leaving 9 bases between. The CDR3 region has the DNA TGTGCCAGCAGTGAAGGGGGGCCCTACTATGGCTACACCTTC. Its translation: CASSEGGPYYGYTF.

The V gene is TRBV9, the J gene TRBJ2-3, with 11 bases identical to TRBD2. Unmatched junction bases numbered 5, after V lost 4 bases and J lost 4 bases. Germline V gene lookup returns CDR1 SGDLS and CDR2 YYNGEE. CDR3 length: 15 amino acids. CDR3 in DNA: TGTGCCAGCAGCCCTGGGACTAGCGGATCAGATACGCAGTATTTT. Protein product: CASSPGTSGSDTQYF. Together with reference TRBV9 and TRBJ2-3, the CDR3 gives the full variable domain: DSGVTQTPKHLITATGQRVTLRCSPRSGDLSVYWYQQSLDQGLQFLIQYYNGEERAKGNILERFSAQQFPDLHSELNLSSLELGDSALYFCASSPGTSGSDTQYFGPGTRLTVL.

The chain is built from TRBV4-2 and TRBJ2-5; 8 nucleotides agree with TRBD2. Trimming removed 1 base from V and 5 bases from J; junction bases left unmatched: 6. The germline V gene has CDR1 LGHNA and CDR2 YNFKEQ. The CDR3 contains 15 residues. CDR3 region: CASSQVSGGFETQYF. The CDR3 region has the DNA TGTGCCAGCAGCCAAGTGTCGGGAGGGTTCGAGACCCAGTACTTC.

This clone was seen only once. V usage is TRBV11-2 and J usage is TRBJ1-2; unclear D gene. Germline loops: CDR1 SGHAT, CDR2 FQNNGV. The germline V and J ends were trimmed by 5 bases and 2 bases, with 9 bases remaining between them. The CDR3 length is 13 residues. CDR3 DNA: TGTGCCAGCAGCCCTCGCGAAAACTATGGCTACACCTTC. This codes for CASSPRENYGYTF.

The genes are TRBV19 and TRBJ1-4; maybe TRBD1 (5 bases). Germline V gene lookup returns CDR1 LNHDA and CDR2 SQIVND (reference sequence). This CDR3 has 14 amino acids. Trimming cost V 2 bases and J 7 bases, with 11 bases left between them. The CDR3 here is CASSISGVAEKLFF. Written as DNA, the CDR3 is TGTGCCAGTAGTATATCGGGGGTTGCTGAAAAACTGTTTTTT.

The gene calls are TRBV7-7 and TRBJ2-7; 9 nucleotides match TRBD2. Looked up from germline, CDR1 is SSHAT and CDR2 is FNYEAQ (reference sequence). V dropped 3 bases and J dropped 6; count of bases not matched to a gene: 3. The CDR3 extends over 13 amino acids. The CDR3 DNA reads TGTGCCAGCAGCTTGGCGCGGGGGGGCGAGCAGTACTTC. Its protein product is CASSLARGGEQYF.

The chain joins TRBV2 to TRBJ2-1; D is unclear. V lost 7 bases and J 7 bases, leaving 8 bases between the germline ends. The germline gives CDR1 SNHLY, CDR2 FYNNEI. CDR3 size: 11 residues. The CDR3 DNA is TGTGCCAGCAATGGCAGGAATGAGCAGTTCTTC. This encodes CASNGRNEQFF.

The V gene is TRBV18, the J gene TRBJ1-5; D is possibly TRBD1 (6 bases). Germline V lookup: CDR1 KGHSH, CDR2 LQKENI. V lost 6 bases, J lost 5 bases, and 11 bases lay in between. The CDR3 consists of 13 residues. The CDR3 here is CASSPNRDQPQHF. CDR3 coding DNA: TGTGCCAGCTCCCCCAACAGGGATCAGCCCCAGCATTTT. The complete variable domain, with remaining parts taken from reference TRBV18 and TRBJ1-5, reads NAGVMQNPRHLVRRRGQEARLRCSPMKGHSHVYWYRQLPEEGLKFMVYLQKENIIDESGMPKERFSAEFPKEGPSILRIQQVVRGDSAAYFCASSPNRDQPQHFGDGTRLSIL.

The chain combines TRBV13 with TRBJ1-4; D is perhaps TRBD1 (6 bases). V gave up 1 base and J gave up 8 bases, with 14 bases separating them. From germline, CDR1 is PRHDT and CDR2 FYEKMQ (reference sequence). This CDR3 has 15 amino acids. Here the CDR3 DNA reads TGTGCCAGCAGCTTAGATGGGGGGGCGCTAGAAAAACTGTTTTTT. Translating gives CASSLDGGALEKLFF.

The V gene is TRBV7-3, the J gene TRBJ1-5; 8 nucleotides match TRBD1. The V segment lost 7 bases and the J segment 1 base; nucleotides outside the gene matches: 9. The CDR3 length is 16 residues. CDR1 is SGHTA and CDR2 is FQGTGA in the germline V gene. For the CDR3, the DNA is TGTGCCAGCACCATTCAGGGGGCTCGGAGCAATCAGCCCCAGCATTTT. Translated, it gives CASTIQGARSNQPQHF. Drawing the rest from reference TRBV7-3 and TRBJ1-5, the complete variable domain is GAGVSQTPSNKVTEKGKYVELRCDPISGHTALYWYRQSLGQGPEFLIYFQGTGAADDSGLPNDRFFAVRPEGSVSTLKIQRTERGDSAVYLCASTIQGARSNQPQHFGDGTRLSIL.

This clone was counted only a few times. The chain's CDR3 is CASSPVTGGGVNTEAFF. Written as DNA, the CDR3 is TGTGCCAGCAGCCCGGTTACAGGGGGCGGAGTGAACACTGAAGCTTTCTTT. The genes are TRBV7-9 and TRBJ1-1; 9 bases line up with TRBD1. J lost 0 bases, V lost 5 bases, and 10 bases had no gene match. CDR3 length equals 17 residues. The germline V gene has CDR1 SEHNR and CDR2 FQNEAQ (reference sequence).

The chain employs TRBV19 and TRBJ2-2, with D possibly TRBD1 on 7 matching bases. V lost 1 base and J lost 6, with 24 bases in between. This CDR3 is built from 19 residues. Germline V gene lookup returns CDR1 LNHDA and CDR2 SQIVND (reference sequence). The CDR3 is CASSIVPSDGRGAPGELFF. The CDR3 DNA reads as TGTGCCAGTAGTATAGTTCCATCGGATGGCAGGGGGGCCCCCGGGGAGCTGTTTTTT.

The V call is TRBV28, the J call TRBJ1-2; 11 bases line up with TRBD1. Germline V CDR1 and CDR2: MDHEN, SYDVKM. The CDR3 sequence is 18 residues long. After removal of 5 bases from V and 3 bases from J, the junction contained 14 bases not matched to a gene. CDR3 sequence reads: CASSGVEDRGRGDYGYTF. The CDR3 DNA reads TGTGCCAGCAGTGGGGTGGAGGACAGGGGGCGCGGGGACTATGGCTACACCTTC.

This clone has a handful of counts. The chain has TRBV5-4 and TRBJ1-2, with D hard to call. Trimming removed 4 bases from V and 4 bases from J, with 14 bases in between. CDR3 length: 14 amino acids. The germline CDR1 and CDR2 sequences are SGHNT and YYREEE (reference sequence). CDR3 in DNA: TGTGCCAGCAGCCAGAGACAAGAAAGCTATGGCTACACCTTC. Protein product: CASSQRQESYGYTF.

The rearrangement links TRBV9 to TRBJ2-7; 7 bases agree with TRBD1. CDR3 length: 13 amino acids. V was pared by 4 bases and J by 6 bases, with 7 bases of the junction left unmatched. Germline CDR1 and CDR2: SGDLS and YYNGEE. The CDR3 sequence: CASSPGQPFEQYF. DNA for the CDR3: TGTGCCAGCAGCCCGGGACAGCCGTTCGAGCAGTACTTC.

The chain uses TRBV2 and TRBJ1-1; a weak D match, TRBD1 (6 bases). V dropped 6 bases and J dropped 3 bases, with 14 bases sitting between them. The CDR3 is 14 residues long. Per the germline V gene, CDR1 is SNHLY and CDR2 is FYNNEI. The CDR3 is CASRGGVRDTEAFF. In nucleotides, the CDR3 is TGTGCCAGCAGAGGGGGAGTCCGGGACACTGAAGCTTTCTTT.

The chain has TRBV7-3 and TRBJ2-7, with D possibly TRBD1 on 5 matching bases. Per the germline V gene, CDR1 is SGHTA and CDR2 is FQGTGA. Trimming took 1 base from V and 5 from J, leaving 9 bases between them. The CDR3 is 13 amino acids. The CDR3 region has the DNA TGTGCCAGCAGCTTAAGATCCAGGGACGAGCAGTACTTC. Its protein product is CASSLRSRDEQYF.

The CDR3 loop is CASSTGTMNTGELFF. DNA for the CDR3: TGCGCCAGCAGCACTGGGACTATGAACACCGGGGAGCTGTTTTTT. The chain links TRBV5-1 to TRBJ2-2, with 7 bases that match TRBD2. V trimming: 4 bases; J trimming: 1 base; junction bases outside the gene matches: 4. Germline V gene sequence: CDR1 SGHRS, CDR2 YFSETQ. The length of the CDR3 is 15 residues.

The V call is TRBV6-5, the J call TRBJ2-7, with D possibly TRBD1 on 6 matching bases. V lost 10 bases and J 6 bases, leaving 13 bases between the germline ends. CDR1 MNHEY and CDR2 SVGAGI come from the germline V gene. The CDR3 extends over 11 amino acids. CDR3 sequence: CATETQGEQYF. CDR3 coding DNA: TGTGCCACCGAAACACAGGGCGAGCAGTACTTC.